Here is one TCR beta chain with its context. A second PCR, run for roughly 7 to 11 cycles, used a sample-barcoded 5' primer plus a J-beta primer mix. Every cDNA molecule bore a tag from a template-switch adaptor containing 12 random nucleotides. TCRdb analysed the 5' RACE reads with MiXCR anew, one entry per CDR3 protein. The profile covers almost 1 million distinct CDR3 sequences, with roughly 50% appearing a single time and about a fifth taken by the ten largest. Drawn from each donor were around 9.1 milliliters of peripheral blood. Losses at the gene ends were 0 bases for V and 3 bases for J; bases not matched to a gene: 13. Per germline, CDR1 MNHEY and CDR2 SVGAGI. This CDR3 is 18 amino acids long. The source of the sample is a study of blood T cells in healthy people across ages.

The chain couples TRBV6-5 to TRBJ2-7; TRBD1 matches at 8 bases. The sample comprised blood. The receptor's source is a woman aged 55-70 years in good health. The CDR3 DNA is TGTGCCAGCAGTTACTCGACCCGCCGACAGGGGAATATCTACGAGCAGTACTTC. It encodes CASSYSTRRQGNIYEQYF.